Listed here are 27 T cell receptor beta chains from one sample, sequenced in a study of shared clonotypes between healthy human individuals. Only in-frame clones appear in the TCRdb table, and some are missing; sequencing was by immunoSEQ multiplex PCR. The sample carries approximately 2.4 million clones, approximately 96% recorded once. The specimen sequenced was naive CD4+ T cells sorted from blood. Stated subset: CD45RA+ positively selected. The receptors stem from a man aged 18 to 30 in good health.

J is TRBJ1-5 and V is TRBV19; D gene ambiguous. The ends were cut back, 1 base at V and 6 bases at J, with 10 bases in the middle. This CDR3 comprises 14 residues. From germline, CDR1 is LNHDA and CDR2 SQIVND (reference sequence). The CDR3 DNA reads as TGTGCCAGTAGTATAGGTGGGGTTCCTCAGCCCCAGCATTTT. Protein product: CASSIGGVPQPQHF.

The chain links TRBV5-1 to TRBJ1-2, with TRBD1 matching 8 bases. The germline V gene encodes CDR1 SGHRS and CDR2 YFSETQ. After removal of 7 bases from V and 3 bases from J, the junction contained 5 bases not matched to a gene. CDR3 length: 13 residues. The chain's CDR3 is CASATGDYYGYTF. The DNA for the CDR3 is TGCGCCAGCGCGACAGGGGATTACTATGGCTACACCTTC.

V is TRBV7-2 and J is TRBJ1-5; weak D call: TRBD1 (5 bases). This CDR3 spans 14 amino acids. Deletions cut 5 bases from V and 6 bases from J, with 14 bases between. Germline assignment: CDR1 SGHTA and CDR2 FQGNSA. CDR3 amino acids: CASSRSRDAQPQHF. The CDR3 DNA follows: TGTGCCAGCAGCCGGTCCAGGGATGCTCAGCCCCAGCATTTT.

The V gene is TRBV5-1, the J gene TRBJ1-1; D may be TRBD1 (6 bases). The length of the CDR3 is 16 residues. Trimming removed 4 bases from V and 3 bases from J, with 19 bases in between. Germline CDR1 and CDR2: SGHRS and YFSETQ. The CDR3: CASSPEGGRRDTEAFF. CDR3 DNA sequence: TGCGCCAGCAGCCCGGAGGGGGGGCGGAGGGACACTGAAGCTTTCTTT.

In this sample, this clone turned up a few times. The CDR3, as DNA: TGTGCCAGCAGGTACAACAGGGGGTGGAATTCACCCCTCCACTTT. Its protein product is CASRYNRGWNSPLHF. V is TRBV6-5 and J is TRBJ1-6; 8 positions match TRBD1. Trimming took 6 bases from V and 7 from J; bases not matched to a gene: 8. The V gene's germline CDR1 is MNHEY and CDR2 SVGAGI. The CDR3 loop spans 15 amino acids.

This clone was observed a single time. The chain recombines TRBV29-1 with TRBJ2-5; 7 bases fit TRBD2. The CDR3 spans 12 residues. Germline assignment: CDR1 SQVTM and CDR2 ANQGSEA. Trimming took 4 bases from V and 5 from J; bases not matched to a gene: 4. The CDR3 region has the DNA TGCAGCGTTGGACACGGGAGGGAGACCCAGTACTTC. Its translation: CSVGHGRETQYF.

The J gene is TRBJ2-5, the V gene TRBV2; D possibly corresponds to TRBD2 (6 bases). V was shortened by 2 bases and J by 7 bases, with 14 bases between the two germline ends. Germline assignment: CDR1 SNHLY and CDR2 FYNNEI. This CDR3 contains 14 residues. The DNA of the CDR3 is TGTGCCAGCAGTGAAATAGTCGGGAGTGGGACCCAGTACTTC. It translates to CASSEIVGSGTQYF. Looking up the rest from reference TRBV2 and TRBJ2-5 gives the full variable domain: EPEVTQTPSHQVTQMGQEVILRCVPISNHLYFYWYRQILGQKVEFLVSFYNNEISEKSEIFDDQFSVERPDGSNFTLKIRSTKLEDSAMYFCASSEIVGSGTQYFGPGTRLLVL.

In this sample, this clone turned up once. This chain joins TRBV5-5 and TRBJ1-5; D is undetermined. V was cut by 0 bases and J by 6 bases, with 13 bases left in between. CDR1 SGHKS and CDR2 YYEKEE come from the germline V gene (reference sequence). The CDR3 sequence is 15 residues long. The CDR3 region has the DNA TGTGCCAGCAGCTTGGGGGCAGGTCTTGGTCAGCCCCAGCATTTT. Encoded protein: CASSLGAGLGQPQHF. Complete variable domain (other parts from reference TRBV5-5 and TRBJ1-5): DAGVTQSPTHLIKTRGQQVTLRCSPISGHKSVSWYQQVLGQGPQFIFQYYEKEERGRGNFPDRFSARQFPNYSSELNVNALLLGDSALYLCASSLGAGLGQPQHFGDGTRLSIL.

V is TRBV2 and J is TRBJ1-2; TRBD1 is a possible D gene (6 bases). CDR3 length: 14 amino acids. Germline assignment: CDR1 SNHLY and CDR2 FYNNEI. The V gene lost 4 bases and the J gene lost 6 bases, with 15 bases spanning the gap. The CDR3 DNA reads as TGTGCCAGCAGTGGGACAGCGGGACTAGATGGCTACACCTTC. Translation: CASSGTAGLDGYTF.

The chain combines TRBV5-1 with TRBJ2-7; D assignment may be TRBD1 or TRBD2 (5 bases each). This CDR3 contains 15 residues. Germline CDR1 is SGHRS and CDR2 is YFSETQ. Trimming stripped 4 bases from V and 2 bases from J, with 16 bases between. The CDR3 spells CASSPGMVGPYEQYF. CDR3 DNA: TGCGCCAGCAGCCCCGGGATGGTGGGGCCCTACGAGCAGTACTTC.

For this clone: Other nucleotide sequences from this sample produce the same CDR3. The chain links TRBV19 to TRBJ1-2; D is unclear. V was shortened by 8 bases and J by 5 bases, with 12 bases between the two germline ends. CDR1 is LNHDA, CDR2 SQIVND, per germline (reference sequence). The CDR3 loop spans 12 amino acids. DNA of the CDR3: TGTGCCAGTTCGGGCAGGAATTATGGCTACACCTTC. It yields the protein CASSGRNYGYTF.

The J gene is TRBJ1-5, the V gene TRBV29-1, with D maybe TRBD1 (6 bases). V lost 5 bases, J lost 3 bases, and 8 bases lay in between. CDR3 length: 12 residues. Germline V lookup: CDR1 SQVTM, CDR2 ANQGSEA. CDR3: CSVRGANQPQHF. In nucleotides, the CDR3 is TGCAGCGTTAGGGGGGCCAATCAGCCCCAGCATTTT. Filled out from reference TRBV29-1 and TRBJ1-5, the complete variable domain reads SAVISQKPSRDICQRGTSLTIQCQVDSQVTMMFWYRQQPGQSLTLIATANQGSEATYESGFVIDKFPISRPNLTFSTLTVSNMSPEDSSIYLCSVRGANQPQHFGDGTRLSIL.

J is TRBJ2-5 and V is TRBV5-4; TRBD2 aligns across 9 bases. Germline V gene sequence: CDR1 SGHNT, CDR2 YYREEE (reference sequence). This CDR3 contains 14 residues. J was trimmed by 1 base and V by 7 bases; bases with no gene match: 5. The CDR3 sequence: CASRPAGGQETQYF. CDR3 nucleotide sequence: TGTGCCAGCCGCCCAGCGGGGGGCCAAGAGACCCAGTACTTC.

This chain joins TRBV5-1 and TRBJ2-2, with 9 bases fitting TRBD1. CDR1 and CDR2 (germline): SGHRS, YFSETQ. With 8 bases clipped from V and 4 bases from J, the junction kept 3 bases outside the gene matches. This CDR3 is built from 13 residues. The CDR3 sequence: CASGTGSTGELFF. CDR3 sequence (DNA): TGCGCCAGTGGGACAGGGTCCACCGGGGAGCTGTTTTTT.

Here the CDR3 DNA reads TGTGCCAGTAGTATGCCTCGGGGAAATAGAAACTATGGCTACACCTTC. It codes for CASSMPRGNRNYGYTF. The chain couples TRBV19 to TRBJ1-2; D is unresolved. Germline values: CDR1 LNHDA, CDR2 SQIVND (reference sequence). This CDR3 region has 16 residues. V dropped 3 bases and J dropped 2 bases, with 16 bases sitting between them.

The chain employs TRBV11-2 and TRBJ2-7; no clear D gene. The CDR3 loop spans 14 amino acids. CDR1 and CDR2 (germline): SGHAT, FQNNGV. V lost 1 base and J lost 3, with 10 bases in between. Here the CDR3 reads CASSLGADFYEQYF. The DNA of the CDR3 is TGTGCCAGCAGCTTAGGTGCAGATTTCTACGAGCAGTACTTC.

The rearrangement joins TRBV5-6 to TRBJ2-5; the match to TRBD1 covers 9 bases. With V trimmed by 4 bases and J by 5 bases, 6 bases remained unmatched. The germline gives CDR1 SGHDT, CDR2 YYEEEE. The CDR3 consists of 14 residues. The CDR3 sequence is CASSHRGQGETQYF. In DNA, the CDR3 is TGTGCCAGCAGCCACAGGGGGCAAGGGGAGACCCAGTACTTC.

The J gene is TRBJ2-3, the V gene TRBV10-3, with D maybe TRBD2 (5 bases). The V end was cut by 8 bases, the J end by 0 bases, with 15 bases between. From germline, CDR1 is ENHRY and CDR2 SYGVKD. CDR3 length equals 15 residues. The CDR3 loop is CAIGGTGVSTDTQYF. The CDR3 nucleotides read TGTGCCATCGGAGGTACGGGCGTCAGCACAGATACGCAGTATTTT.

J is TRBJ2-7 and V is TRBV2, with TRBD1 as a possible D gene (6 bases). The germline gives CDR1 SNHLY, CDR2 FYNNEI. The CDR3 is 13 residues long. V was pared by 10 bases and J by 3 bases, with 16 bases between. The CDR3, as DNA: TGTGCCACTACGCAGGGGAGAGGCTACGAGCAGTACTTC. It translates to CATTQGRGYEQYF.

As concerns this clone: Other DNA sequences within the sample encode an identical CDR3. This rearrangement joins TRBV18 to TRBJ2-7, with D perhaps matching TRBD1 (6 bases). The CDR3 is made up of 13 amino acids. Trimming took 3 bases from V and 3 from J, leaving 9 bases between them. From germline, CDR1 is KGHSH and CDR2 LQKENI. The CDR3 region is CASSPGHLYEQYF. The DNA for the CDR3 is TGTGCCAGCTCACCGGGACACCTCTACGAGCAGTACTTC.

A remark on this clone: Other DNA sequences in the sample encode the same CDR3. The chain recombines TRBV11-2 with TRBJ2-7; D possibly corresponds to TRBD1 (6 bases). Trimming cost V 1 base and J 2 bases, with 12 bases left between them. Germline-derived CDR1 and CDR2 are SGHAT and FQNNGV. The CDR3 sequence is 15 residues long. The DNA for the CDR3 is TGTGCCAGCAGCTTAGTCAGGGGTCGCGCCTACGAGCAGTACTTC. Translating gives CASSLVRGRAYEQYF.

This rearrangement joins TRBV10-3 to TRBJ1-4; tentative D call: TRBD1 (5 bases). Trimming cost V 5 bases and J 6 bases, with 10 bases left between them. The CDR3 consists of 13 residues. The germline V gene has CDR1 ENHRY and CDR2 SYGVKD. CDR3 in DNA: TGTGCCATCAGTCAACAGGCCCATGAAAAACTGTTTTTT. The encoded protein is CAISQQAHEKLFF.

Turning to this clone: The same CDR3 also results from other DNA sequences found in this sample. This rearrangement joins TRBV5-6 to TRBJ1-1; possible D gene TRBD1, 5 bases. V was shortened by 0 bases and J by 2 bases, with 8 bases between the two germline ends. The germline V gene has CDR1 SGHDT and CDR2 YYEEEE. The CDR3 contains 14 residues. The DNA of the CDR3 is TGTGCCAGCAGCTTGGCCGGGGGAAACACTGAAGCTTTCTTT. It is translated as CASSLAGGNTEAFF.

The V and J genes are TRBV4-1 and TRBJ1-1; 7 positions match TRBD1. The CDR3 is made up of 16 amino acids. The germline CDR1 and CDR2 sequences are MGHRA and YSYEKL. Losses at the gene ends were 4 bases for V and 0 bases for J; bases not matched to a gene: 8. The CDR3 DNA follows: TGCGCCAGCAGCCCTCGACAGGGACCAATGAACACTGAAGCTTTCTTT. Its translation is CASSPRQGPMNTEAFF.

The J gene is TRBJ1-2, the V gene TRBV7-9; 9 bases fit TRBD1. V was pared by 5 bases and J by 9 bases, with 4 bases of the junction left unmatched. Germline V gives CDR1 SEHNR, CDR2 FQNEAQ (reference sequence). The length of the CDR3 is 12 residues. The CDR3 DNA is TGTGCCAGCAGCGGGACAGGGTATAGCTACACCTTC. Translating it yields CASSGTGYSYTF.

The V gene is TRBV30, the J gene TRBJ1-2; D perhaps matches TRBD1 (6 bases). This CDR3 comprises 13 residues. With 0 bases removed from V and 7 bases from J, the gap between germline ends came to 12 bases. Germline V gives CDR1 GTSNPN, CDR2 SVGIG (reference sequence). CDR3 in amino acids: CAWSVQGIGGYTF. In nucleotides, the CDR3 is TGTGCCTGGAGTGTTCAGGGGATAGGTGGCTACACCTTC.

The CDR3 loop reads CASSLGTGSNEQFF. The CDR3 DNA follows: TGCGCCAGCAGCTTGGGGACAGGGTCGAATGAGCAGTTCTTC. The chain combines TRBV5-1 with TRBJ2-1, with 8 bases matching TRBD1. CDR3 length: 14 residues. Germline CDR1 SGHRS, CDR2 YFSETQ. V was clipped by 0 bases and J by 7 bases; unmatched bases: 3.